The 15 T cell receptor beta chains below all came from one sample that was sequenced in a study of identical twins. TCRdb re-analysed the 5' RACE reads in MiXCR, keeping a single row per CDR3 protein. The data show about 390,000 distinct CDR3 sequences, about 10% seen once. The sequencing input was naive T cells sorted from blood. The receptor set was obtained from a woman aged 50 to 65 in good health.

In this sample, this clonotype turned up a few times. The V call is TRBV29-1, the J call TRBJ2-7; possibly TRBD1 for D (7 bases). The germline V and J ends were trimmed by 8 bases and 5 bases, with 13 bases remaining between them. The CDR3 has 11 residues. Germline V CDR1 and CDR2: SQVTM, ANQGSEA. The DNA of the CDR3 is TGCAGCTATACAGGGGAGGACGAGCAGTACTTC. Amino acids: CSYTGEDEQYF.

The chain couples TRBV2 to TRBJ2-7, with 10 bases matching TRBD2. The CDR3 spans 16 residues. The germline gives CDR1 SNHLY, CDR2 FYNNEI. The V and J ends lost 3 bases and 0 bases, in that order; junction bases with no gene match: 5. The CDR3 coding sequence is TGTGCCAGCAGTGAGGGTAGCGGGAGGACCTCCTACGAGCAGTACTTC. This codes for CASSEGSGRTSYEQYF.

This clonotype was detected only a few times. This chain connects TRBV12-3 or TRBV12-4 to TRBJ2-7, with TRBD1 matching over 9 bases. J lost 7 bases, V lost 4 bases, and 8 bases had no gene match. The CDR3 totals 14 residues. CDR3 protein: CASSSRTGAEEQYF. CDR3 DNA: TGTGCCAGCAGTTCCCGGACAGGGGCAGAAGAGCAGTACTTC.

Concerning this clonotype itself: An end of the junction does not agree with germline; a read error may underlie this. The chain has TRBV5-1 and TRBJ2-1; perhaps TRBD1 as D (5 bases). CDR1 is SGHRS and CDR2 is YFSETQ in the germline V gene. This CDR3 region has 15 residues. CDR3 sequence (DNA): TGCGCCAGCAGCGGAACGACAGCCAACTACAATGAGCCGTTCTTC. Protein: CASSGTTANYNEPFF.

There are many counts of this clonotype. This chain uses TRBV4-1 with TRBJ2-1; D is perhaps TRBD1 or TRBD2 (5 bases each). CDR1 and CDR2 from the germline V gene are MGHRA and YSYEKL. The CDR3 runs 19 residues. The V gene lost 3 bases and the J gene lost 6 bases, with 27 bases spanning the gap. Here the CDR3 DNA reads TGCGCCAGCAGCCACAACCTTCGGCTCCGGGACGGTGGACTCAATGAGCAGTTCTTC. Protein: CASSHNLRLRDGGLNEQFF.

The chain recombines TRBV27 with TRBJ2-1; D remains unclear. The V gene lost 6 bases and the J gene lost 10 bases, with 10 bases spanning the gap. The germline V gene has CDR1 MNHEY and CDR2 SMNVEV (reference sequence). This CDR3 spans 11 amino acids. DNA for the CDR3: TGTGCCAGCAGCCCGGGTCTCGAGCAGTTCTTC. This sequence encodes CASSPGLEQFF.

This clonotype was counted only a few times. The chain uses TRBV9 and TRBJ2-7; the match to TRBD1 covers 9 bases. The CDR3 is 14 residues long. V dropped 4 bases and J dropped 4; count of bases not matched to a gene: 6. From germline, CDR1 is SGDLS and CDR2 YYNGEE. The DNA of the CDR3 is TGTGCCAGCAGCCCGGGACAGGGAGGATACGAGCAGTACGTC. This gives the protein CASSPGQGGYEQYV.

As concerns this clonotype: Possible read error: a much larger clone is one base away. J is TRBJ1-1 and V is TRBV10-3; no reliable D call. The length of the CDR3 is 11 residues. V dropped 10 bases and J dropped 3 bases, with 9 bases sitting between them. Germline assignment: CDR1 ENHRY and CDR2 SYGVKD. CDR3 sequence: CATLQDTEAFF. The CDR3 nucleotides read TGTGCCACCTTGCAGGACACTGAAGCTTTCTTT.

The chain has TRBV11-2 and TRBJ2-3; the D is unclear. Looked up from germline, CDR1 is SGHAT and CDR2 is FQNNGV. This CDR3 region has 10 residues. Trimming removed 3 bases from V and 7 bases from J, with 2 bases in between. The CDR3: CASSLNTQYF. The DNA for the CDR3 is TGTGCCAGCAGCTTGAATACGCAGTATTTT.

This clonotype was recorded a few times. The chain joins TRBV7-6 to TRBJ2-4; D gene uncertain. Germline lookup yields CDR1 SGHVS and CDR2 FNYEAQ. The CDR3 is made up of 16 amino acids. V was trimmed by 2 bases and J by 2 bases, leaving 13 bases between them. CDR3 region: CASSLPLVGTKNIQYF. DNA for the CDR3: TGTGCCAGCAGCTTACCTTTAGTAGGGACCAAAAACATTCAGTACTTC.

This clonotype came up a few times. At one boundary the junction diverges from the germline segment, which might be a read error. The chain has TRBV7-9 and TRBJ2-1; 8 positions agree with TRBD1. This CDR3 spans 11 amino acids. The germline gives CDR1 SEHNR, CDR2 FQNEAQ (reference sequence). The CDR3 sequence: CASSPTGESAF. The CDR3 coding sequence is TGTGCCAGCAGCCCGACAGGGGAATCTGCCTTC.

This clonotype showed up just a few times. This chain joins TRBV7-9 and TRBJ1-1; TRBD1 matches at 9 bases. The germline V gene encodes CDR1 SEHNR and CDR2 FQNEAQ (reference sequence). After removal of 0 bases from V and 1 base from J, the junction contained 6 bases not matched to a gene. The CDR3 sequence is 17 residues long. CDR3 region: CASSLARGQGGNTEAFF. CDR3 in DNA: TGTGCCAGCAGCTTAGCCAGGGGACAGGGAGGGAACACTGAAGCTTTCTTT.

With respect to this clonotype: Just one base apart from a much larger clone, this may be a read error. This sequence joins TRBV5-1 and TRBJ1-1, with D perhaps TRBD1 (6 bases). CDR1 and CDR2 from the germline V gene are SGHRS and YFSETQ. CDR3 size: 15 residues. CDR3 bases: TGCGCCAGCAGCCCTACTGTAGGGGGGATCACTCAAGCTTTCTTT. Protein: CASSPTVGGITQAFF.

Many counts were recorded for this clonotype. This chain connects TRBV7-4 to TRBJ2-7; 11 positions match TRBD1. V shed 5 bases and J 4 bases; nucleotides not matched to a gene: 4. The germline V gene has CDR1 SGHVT and CDR2 SQSDAQ. The CDR3 has 14 residues. CDR3 nucleotides: TGTGCCAGCAGCCAGGACAGGGGGCGATACGAGCAGTACGTC. Protein sequence: CASSQDRGRYEQYV.

This clonotype showed up just a few times. This chain uses TRBV12-3 or TRBV12-4 with TRBJ2-5, with D maybe TRBD1 (5 bases). The CDR3 length is 14 residues. The V gene lost 3 bases and the J gene lost 5 bases, with 13 bases spanning the gap. CDR3 nucleotide sequence: TGTGCCAGCAGTTTTTCAGGGTTAGGTGAGACCCAGTACTTC. As protein: CASSFSGLGETQYF.